A selection of T cell receptor beta chains follows, all from one sample in a study of T cell changes during pregnancy in multiple sclerosis. TCRdb's table, derived via immunoSEQ multiplex PCR, lists solely in-frame clones and lacks some. This sample has around 50,000 clones, with 94% found just once. The sequences come from CD4+ T cells from peripheral blood mononuclear cells, collected in the first trimester of pregnancy. Source of these receptors: a female donor with multiple sclerosis, enrolled in a pregnancy study. The CDR3 runs from the conserved cysteine through the conserved F or W. The D gene is left open where the match is weak. Size values are once, few and many counts, or a class for expanded clones, and some rows have none.

J: TRBJ1-2; V: TRBV5-6; D: -; size: -; DNA: TGTGCCAGCAGCTTACCTCTTCGGGGTCATGGCTACACCTTC; CDR3: CASSLPLRGHGYTF
J: TRBJ2-1; V: TRBV5-1; D: TRBD2; size: -; DNA: TGCGCCAGCAGCTTGGAGCGGGACTTCTCCTACAATGAGCAGTTCTTC; CDR3: CASSLERDFSYNEQFF
J: TRBJ2-3; V: TRBV30; D: TRBD2; size: -; DNA: TGTGCCTGGAGTGTAGGAGCGGGGGGGTCCACAGATACGCAGTATTTT; CDR3: CAWSVGAGGSTDTQYF
J: TRBJ1-2; V: TRBV5-1; D: -; size: -; DNA: TGCGCCAGCAGCTTGGGACTTCGGGGGGTATTTGGCTATGGCTACACCTTC; CDR3: CASSLGLRGVFGYGYTF
J: TRBJ1-4; V: TRBV7-8; D: -; size: once; DNA: TGTGCCAGCAGCTTAGGGGGTAGGGGCAACGAAAAACTGTTTTTT; CDR3: CASSLGGRGNEKLFF
J: TRBJ2-7; V: TRBV6-1; D: TRBD1; size: -; DNA: TGTGCCAGCAATCATGACAGGGGAGTCTACGAGCAGTACTTC; CDR3: CASNHDRGVYEQYF
J: TRBJ1-4; V: TRBV7-8; D: -; size: -; DNA: TGTGCCAGCAGCTTCCGGAGCGGTGAAAAACTGTTTTTT; CDR3: CASSFRSGEKLFF
J: TRBJ2-5; V: TRBV11-2; D: -; size: -; DNA: TGTGCCAGCAGTTCCGGACAGCCTCAAGAGACCCAGTACTTC; CDR3: CASSSGQPQETQYF
J: TRBJ1-1; V: TRBV19; D: TRBD1; size: -; DNA: TGTGCCAGTAGTCCCAGGCACGGACAGGGCGGTGAAGCTTTCTTT; CDR3: CASSPRHGQGGEAFF
J: TRBJ2-5; V: TRBV11-1; D: TRBD2; size: -; DNA: TGTGCCAGCAGCCCCGTGCTTGCGGGGGGGCTGGAGACCCAGTACTTC; CDR3: CASSPVLAGGLETQYF
J: TRBJ1-6; V: TRBV11-2; D: -; size: -; DNA: TGTGCCAGCAGGCCACTAACAGGGTCAGGGTCACCCCTCCACTTT; CDR3: CASRPLTGSGSPLHF
J: TRBJ1-2; V: TRBV5-1; D: TRBD1; size: -; DNA: TGCGCCAGCAGCTTGGCCGGGACAGGGGACTATGGCTACACCTTC; CDR3: CASSLAGTGDYGYTF
J: TRBJ1-2; V: TRBV19; D: TRBD1; size: -; DNA: TGTGCCAGTAGTAAGGAGGACAGGGCCTATGGCTACACCTTC; CDR3: CASSKEDRAYGYTF
J: TRBJ2-2; V: TRBV6-4; D: TRBD2; size: -; DNA: TGTGCCACACCCCTCTCACGACTAGCGGGGGGGGTCACCGGGGAGCTGTTTTTT; CDR3: CATPLSRLAGGVTGELFF
J: TRBJ2-5; V: TRBV7-9; D: -; size: once; DNA: TGTGCCAGCAGCTTGGCGATAGGGAGGACGGAGACCCAGTACTTC; CDR3: CASSLAIGRTETQYF
J: TRBJ2-5; V: TRBV7-9; D: -; size: -; DNA: TGTGCCAGCAGACACAGGGAGCGAGAGACCCAGTACTTC; CDR3: CASRHRERETQYF
J: TRBJ1-1; V: TRBV11-2; D: -; size: -; DNA: TGTGCCAGCAGCTTGGCAGTGAACACTGAAGCTTTCTTT; CDR3: CASSLAVNTEAFF
J: TRBJ2-3; V: TRBV5-1; D: -; size: -; DNA: TGCGCCAGCAGCTTGGCCGGGGGAAGTACGCAGTATTTT; CDR3: CASSLAGGSTQYF
J: TRBJ1-2; V: TRBV6-1; D: TRBD1; size: -; DNA: TGTGCCAGCAGTGCGGCAGGGGGTCGCTATGGCTACACCTTC; CDR3: CASSAAGGRYGYTF
J: TRBJ1-3; V: TRBV7-2; D: -; size: -; DNA: TGTGCCAGCAGCCCCTCCCCGAGGGGAAACACCATATATTTT; CDR3: CASSPSPRGNTIYF
J: TRBJ2-5; V: TRBV2; D: TRBD1; size: -; DNA: TGTGCCAGCAGCCAGGACAGGCAAGAGACCCAGTACTTC; CDR3: CASSQDRQETQYF
J: TRBJ1-1; V: TRBV4-2; D: -; size: -; DNA: TGTGCCAGCAGCCAAGATTTTCCAGTCAACACTGAAGCTTTCTTT; CDR3: CASSQDFPVNTEAFF
J: TRBJ1-1; V: TRBV6-5; D: -; size: -; DNA: TGTGCCAGCAGTCCCTTACTTGTCATGAACACTGAAGCTTTCTTT; CDR3: CASSPLLVMNTEAFF
J: TRBJ2-7; V: TRBV9; D: TRBD1; size: -; DNA: TGTGCCAGCAGCTCGGGGACAGGGGGCTCCTACGAGCAGTACTTC; CDR3: CASSSGTGGSYEQYF
J: TRBJ1-2; V: TRBV18; D: -; size: once; DNA: TGTGCCAGCTCACCCCAAACGTCTACAGGGTATTCTGACTATGGCTACACCTTC; CDR3: CASSPQTSTGYSDYGYTF
J: TRBJ2-7; V: TRBV19; D: -; size: -; DNA: TGTGCCAGTAGTATGGCCAGGGCCCCGTACGAGCAGTACTTC; CDR3: CASSMARAPYEQYF
J: TRBJ2-5; V: TRBV7-2; D: -; size: -; DNA: TGTGCCAGCAGCTTAACGACAGCCCAAGAGACCCAGTACTTC; CDR3: CASSLTTAQETQYF
J: TRBJ2-1; V: TRBV19; D: -; size: few; DNA: TGTGCCAGTAGTACCGCCTCGACTAGCAATGAGCAGTTCTTC; CDR3: CASSTASTSNEQFF
J: TRBJ2-5; V: TRBV20-1; D: -; size: -; DNA: TGCAGCCCCGCGCGTGGAGAGACCCAGTACTTC; CDR3: CSPARGETQYF
J: TRBJ2-3; V: TRBV18; D: TRBD1; size: -; DNA: TGTGCCAGCTCACCTGTGGTGTCCGTGGGGACAGGGTTAGCAGATACGCAGTATTTT; CDR3: CASSPVVSVGTGLADTQYF
J: TRBJ1-6; V: TRBV6-5; D: -; size: -; DNA: TGTGCCAGCAGTTACGGTTCAGGTGCCAATTCACCCCTCCACTTT; CDR3: CASSYGSGANSPLHF
J: TRBJ2-2; V: TRBV29-1; D: TRBD2; size: -; DNA: TGCAGCGTTGCGGGACTAGCGGGGGGGCCGAACACCGGGGAGCTGTTTTTT; CDR3: CSVAGLAGGPNTGELFF
J: TRBJ1-3; V: TRBV13; D: TRBD1; size: -; DNA: TGTGCCAGCAGCTTAGAACAGGGGAAGACTGGAAACACCATATATTTT; CDR3: CASSLEQGKTGNTIYF
J: TRBJ1-6; V: TRBV15; D: -; size: -; DNA: TGTGCCACCAGCAGAGGTGCAGGGAAGTCCCATCGAGTCTCACCCCTCCACTTT; CDR3: CATSRGAGKSHRVSPLHF
J: TRBJ1-1; V: TRBV28; D: -; size: -; DNA: TGTGCCAGCAGTAACGGGATTCAAGCTTTCTTT; CDR3: CASSNGIQAFF
J: TRBJ1-1; V: TRBV29-1; D: TRBD1; size: -; DNA: TGCAGCGTTACCCAGGGGGCGACTGAAGCTTTCTTT; CDR3: CSVTQGATEAFF
J: TRBJ1-5; V: TRBV14; D: -; size: -; DNA: TGTGCCAGCAGCCAAACAAATCAGCCCCAGCATTTT; CDR3: CASSQTNQPQHF
J: TRBJ1-6; V: TRBV2; D: -; size: -; DNA: TGTGCCAGCAATCACAGGACAGCCTATAATTCACCCCTCCACTTT; CDR3: CASNHRTAYNSPLHF
J: TRBJ1-5; V: TRBV15; D: -; size: -; DNA: TGTGCCACCAGCAGAGCAAATCAGCCCCAGCATTTT; CDR3: CATSRANQPQHF
J: TRBJ2-7; V: TRBV29-1; D: TRBD2; size: -; DNA: TGCAGCGTTGAAGATATGGGACTAGCGGGTACCTACGAGCAGTACTTC; CDR3: CSVEDMGLAGTYEQYF
J: TRBJ2-7; V: TRBV6-5; D: TRBD1; size: -; DNA: TGTGCCAGCAGTTACCGGGACAGGAGCTCCTACGAGCAGTACTTC; CDR3: CASSYRDRSSYEQYF
J: TRBJ1-2; V: TRBV5-1; D: -; size: -; DNA: TGCGCCAGCAGCTTGGAGGGGGGGAGTGGCTACACCTTC; CDR3: CASSLEGGSGYTF
J: TRBJ2-1; V: TRBV11-2; D: TRBD2; size: -; DNA: TGTGCCAGCAGCGTAAGCAAGACTAGCGGGGGGGCGAAAAATGAGCAGTTCTTC; CDR3: CASSVSKTSGGAKNEQFF
J: TRBJ2-3; V: TRBV7-6; D: TRBD2; size: -; DNA: TGTGCCAGCAGCTTATCTCGGACTAGCGGGGGGGGTACGCAGTATTTT; CDR3: CASSLSRTSGGGTQYF
J: TRBJ2-5; V: TRBV6-5; D: TRBD1; size: once; DNA: TGTGCCAGCAGTTACTCAGGGGGACAGGGGGCCGAGACCCAGTACTTC; CDR3: CASSYSGGQGAETQYF
J: TRBJ2-1; V: TRBV10-3; D: -; size: -; DNA: TGTGCCATCAGTGCAGGGGTTTACAATGAGCAGTTCTTC; CDR3: CAISAGVYNEQFF
J: TRBJ1-2; V: TRBV7-3; D: -; size: -; DNA: TGTGCCAGCAGCGTCGGGGGGGAGCATGGCTACACCTTC; CDR3: CASSVGGEHGYTF
J: TRBJ1-3; V: TRBV5-6; D: -; size: -; DNA: TGTGCCAGCAGCTCCTCCCCGAGCTCTGGAAACACCATATATTTT; CDR3: CASSSSPSSGNTIYF
J: TRBJ1-1; V: TRBV5-6; D: -; size: -; DNA: TGTGCCAGCAGCTTGTCAGGGCCAAACACTGAAGCTTTCTTT; CDR3: CASSLSGPNTEAFF
J: TRBJ2-3; V: TRBV5-1; D: TRBD1; size: few; DNA: TGCGCCAGCAGCACACAGACAGGGGGCATTCCGGGTACGACAGATACGCAGTATTTT; CDR3: CASSTQTGGIPGTTDTQYF
J: TRBJ2-2; V: TRBV6-5; D: -; size: -; DNA: TGTGCCAGCAGTTACCACACGAACACCGGGGAGCTGTTTTTT; CDR3: CASSYHTNTGELFF